The next 30 T cell receptor beta chains were all read from a single sample in a study of T cells in Graves' hyperthyroidism and ophthalmopathy. Template material for amplifying TCR beta CDR3 regions consisted of RNA transcripts. TCR CDR3 regions were first amplified by RT-PCR with HTBI primers. One entry per CDR3 protein, called by TCRdb with MiXCR from the multiplex PCR reads. Of fewer than 650,000 distinct CDR3 sequences in the sample, about 15% were seen once. Material: blood. All receptors come from a woman aged 25 to 39 with Graves' hyperthyroidism that later progressed to Graves' ophthalmopathy.

This clonotype was counted ten times or more. V and J are TRBV12-3 or TRBV12-4 and TRBJ2-7; 8 nucleotides align to TRBD2. This CDR3 spans 15 amino acids. V was clipped by 4 bases and J by 0 bases; unmatched bases: 5. The CDR3 bases are TGTGCCAGCAGTTCGGTAGCGGGATACTCCTACGAGCAGTACTTC. Translating it yields CASSSVAGYSYEQYF.

Ten or more counts support this clonotype. This chain joins TRBV11-1 and TRBJ2-7, with TRBD2 as a possible D gene (6 bases). Germline V gene sequence: CDR1 SGHAT, CDR2 FQDESV (reference sequence). The CDR3 is 14 residues long. With 1 base removed from V and 6 bases from J, the gap between germline ends came to 13 bases. Here the CDR3 DNA reads TGTGCCAGCAGCTTAGATGCCTGGAGGGGCGAGCAGTACTTC. Amino acid sequence: CASSLDAWRGEQYF.

This clonotype was picked up many times. The chain uses TRBV28 and TRBJ1-2, with D tentatively TRBD1 (5 bases). The V end was cut by 2 bases, the J end by 7 bases, with 11 bases between. Germline values: CDR1 MDHEN, CDR2 SYDVKM. The CDR3 is 13 amino acids. CDR3 residues: CASSLAGAGGYTF. The CDR3 nucleotides are TGTGCCAGCAGTTTAGCCGGGGCTGGTGGCTACACCTTC.

This clonotype has ten or more counts. The rearrangement joins TRBV27 to TRBJ1-4; D is ambiguous. Germline CDR1 is MNHEY and CDR2 is SMNVEV (reference sequence). The V and J ends lost 5 bases and 10 bases respectively, with 17 bases between them. The CDR3 spans 14 residues. CDR3 nucleotide sequence: TGTGCCAGCAGTCCTGGGTCGAGAACGGGAAAACTGTTTTTT. This encodes CASSPGSRTGKLFF.

This clonotype showed up many times. The chain links TRBV20-1 to TRBJ2-3, with a possible D match to TRBD2 (6 bases). CDR3 size: 15 residues. The germline V gene encodes CDR1 DFQATT and CDR2 SNEGSKA (reference sequence). V shed 4 bases and J shed 2 bases, with 16 bases lying between them. CDR3 in amino acids: CSATSGGTATDTQYF. The CDR3 region has the DNA TGCAGTGCTACCTCAGGCGGGACGGCCACAGATACGCAGTATTTT.

The J gene is TRBJ2-2, the V gene TRBV7-6, with D maybe TRBD1 (6 bases). V was cut by 2 bases and J by 2 bases, with 9 bases left in between. This CDR3 is built from 15 residues. CDR1 and CDR2 from the germline V gene are SGHVS and FNYEAQ. The CDR3 coding sequence is TGTGCCAGCAGCTTATTGACAGGAAACACCGGGGAGCTGTTTTTT. This sequence encodes CASSLLTGNTGELFF.

This clonotype was found a few times. The chain combines TRBV10-3 with TRBJ2-1; no clear D. The germline V gene encodes CDR1 ENHRY and CDR2 SYGVKD. V was cut by 1 base and J by 10 bases, with 8 bases left in between. This CDR3 region has 12 residues. The DNA for the CDR3 is TGTGCCATCAGTGAGTTCCCCCAGGAGCAGTTCTTC. Protein sequence: CAISEFPQEQFF.

Worth noting for this clonotype: This may be a read error, as it is one base from a much larger clone. The V gene is TRBV3-1, the J gene TRBJ2-3; D gene uncertain. Germline V gene sequence: CDR1 LGHDT, CDR2 YNNKEL (reference sequence). The CDR3 consists of 12 residues. CDR3 protein: CARSQETDTQYF. The CDR3 region has the DNA TGTGCCCGCAGCCAAGAGACTGATACGCAGTATTTT.

The rearrangement joins TRBV7-8 to TRBJ1-6; a weak D match, TRBD1 (6 bases). The V end lost 1 base, the J end lost 9 bases, and 13 bases lay between the germline ends. The CDR3 length is 15 residues. Germline V gene sequence: CDR1 SGHVS, CDR2 FQNEAQ. The CDR3 region has the DNA TGTGCCAGCAGCTTAGAGACGGGGGCAGGTTCACCCCTCCACTTT. It codes for CASSLETGAGSPLHF.

This clonotype was counted between two and nine times. V and J are TRBV18 and TRBJ1-4; the D is unclear. The CDR3 spans 14 residues. Deletions cut 0 bases from V and 5 bases from J, with 7 bases between. From germline, CDR1 is KGHSH and CDR2 LQKENI. In nucleotides, the CDR3 is TGTGCCAGCTCACCACCGTCCGAAAATGAAAAACTGTTTTTT. This codes for CASSPPSENEKLFF.

This clonotype was picked up many times. V and J are TRBV11-3 and TRBJ2-5; 7 bases agree with TRBD1. The V segment lost 5 bases and the J segment 3 bases; nucleotides outside the gene matches: 6. The germline CDR1 and CDR2 sequences are SGHNT and YENEEA. The CDR3 covers 14 residues. The CDR3 protein is CASSGPGTEETQYF. CDR3 nucleotides: TGTGCCAGCAGCGGACCCGGGACAGAAGAGACCCAGTACTTC.

This clonotype came up many times. The chain couples TRBV7-3 to TRBJ2-4; no definite D call. Trimming removed 4 bases at V and 0 bases at J, with 13 bases between. The germline V gene has CDR1 SGHTA and CDR2 FQGTGA. This CDR3 region has 16 residues. The CDR3 DNA sequence: TGTGCCAGCAGCTCAACAGCTGACCTAGCCAAAAACATTCAGTACTTC. This translates into CASSSTADLAKNIQYF. The variable domain in full, completed from reference TRBV7-3 and TRBJ2-4, reads GAGVSQTPSNKVTEKGKYVELRCDPISGHTALYWYRQSLGQGPEFLIYFQGTGAADDSGLPNDRFFAVRPEGSVSTLKIQRTERGDSAVYLCASSSTADLAKNIQYFGAGTRLSVL.

This clonotype occurred many times. CDR3 sequence: CATQAHGRQTPYEQYF. DNA for the CDR3: TGTGCCACCCAAGCCCACGGGCGGCAGACCCCCTACGAGCAGTACTTC. The chain combines TRBV27 with TRBJ2-7; D not resolved. The CDR3 runs 16 residues. Germline V gene data show CDR1 as MNHEY and CDR2 as SMNVEV (reference sequence). The V end lost 10 bases, the J end lost 2 bases, and 24 bases lay between the germline ends.

In this sample, this clonotype turned up many times. This sequence joins TRBV3-1 and TRBJ1-1, with unresolved D. The V and J ends lost 4 bases and 2 bases respectively, with 8 bases between them. The CDR3 loop spans 13 amino acids. Germline V lookup: CDR1 LGHDT, CDR2 YNNKEL (reference sequence). The chain's CDR3 is CASSPGFNTEAFF. The CDR3 DNA sequence: TGTGCCAGCAGCCCAGGATTTAACACTGAAGCTTTCTTT.

The table lists this clonotype with many counts. This chain uses TRBV20-1 with TRBJ2-3; 8 bases line up with TRBD2. V was pared by 4 bases and J by 1 base, with 7 bases of the junction left unmatched. The CDR3 totals 15 residues. Per the germline V gene, CDR1 is DFQATT and CDR2 is SNEGSKA (reference sequence). CDR3 in amino acids: CSATSQRERTDTQYF. The DNA of the CDR3 is TGCAGTGCTACCTCCCAGCGGGAGCGCACAGATACGCAGTATTTT.

This clonotype was found many times. V is TRBV7-3 and J is TRBJ2-2; the D call may be TRBD1 or TRBD2 (5 bases each). The CDR3 length is 16 residues. Trimming took off 3 bases at V and 6 bases at J, with 17 bases between the two ends. The germline CDR1 and CDR2 sequences are SGHTA and FQGTGA. Written as DNA, the CDR3 is TGTGCCAGCAGCTTCGTCGGGACCGCCGGATCCGGGGAGCTGTTTTTT. Translation gives CASSFVGTAGSGELFF.

This clonotype was observed at least ten times. The chain links TRBV12-3 or TRBV12-4 to TRBJ2-5, with TRBD1 matching 12 bases. The CDR3 is made up of 15 amino acids. V lost 6 bases to trimming and J lost 1 base; unmatched junction nucleotides: 3. This CDR3 is CASSTGQGAQETQYF. As DNA, the CDR3 is TGTGCCAGCAGCACGGGACAGGGGGCCCAAGAGACCCAGTACTTC.

This clonotype was detected many times. The rearrangement uses TRBV11-3 and TRBJ2-7, with D possibly TRBD2 on 5 matching bases. V was shortened by 1 base and J by 5 bases, with 12 bases between the two germline ends. Germline loops: CDR1 SGHNT, CDR2 YENEEA. The CDR3 has 14 residues. CDR3 DNA: TGTGCCAGCAGCTTAGCCCCGGACTCGAACGAGCAGTACTTC. The encoded protein is CASSLAPDSNEQYF.

This clonotype was observed many times. The CDR3 sequence is CASSLVGREYQETQYF. The CDR3 DNA is TGCGCCAGCAGCTTGGTTGGCAGAGAGTACCAAGAGACCCAGTACTTC. V is TRBV5-1 and J is TRBJ2-5; D uncertain. V gave up 0 bases and J gave up 0 bases, with 12 bases separating them. The germline V gene encodes CDR1 SGHRS and CDR2 YFSETQ. The CDR3 runs 16 residues.

CDR3 protein: CSTPGLANTGELFF. CDR3 in DNA: TGCAGTACACCGGGACTAGCGAACACCGGGGAGCTGTTTTTT. The V gene is TRBV20-1, the J gene TRBJ2-2; TRBD2 aligns across 8 bases. After removal of 8 bases from V and 0 bases from J, the junction contained 5 bases not matched to a gene. CDR3 size: 14 residues. Germline CDR1 and CDR2: DFQATT and SNEGSKA (reference sequence).

This clonotype was counted ten times or more. The chain links TRBV30 to TRBJ1-1, with a weak D call TRBD1 (6 bases). The CDR3 has 12 amino acids. Trimming shortened V by 2 bases and J by 6 bases, and 10 bases separated the two germline ends. The V gene's germline CDR1 is GTSNPN and CDR2 SVGIG (reference sequence). DNA of the CDR3: TGTGCCTGGAGTAAGAGGGGGGCTGAAGCTTTCTTT. Protein sequence: CAWSKRGAEAFF.

This clonotype was seen more than once but under ten times. The chain couples TRBV5-4 to TRBJ1-3; 8 bases fit TRBD1. Germline V gene data show CDR1 as SGHNT and CDR2 as YYREEE (reference sequence). The V segment lost 0 bases and the J segment 2 bases; nucleotides outside the gene matches: 7. This CDR3 region has 17 residues. CDR3 sequence (DNA): TGTGCCAGCAGCTTGGTTGGGCAGGGGGCAACTGGAAACACCATATATTTT. Amino acids: CASSLVGQGATGNTIYF. Variable domain in full (rest from reference TRBV5-4 and TRBJ1-3): ETGVTQSPTHLIKTRGQQVTLRCSSQSGHNTVSWYQQALGQGPQFIFQYYREEENGRGNFPPRFSGLQFPNYSSELNVNALELDDSALYLCASSLVGQGATGNTIYFGEGSWLTVV.

At least ten counts were recorded for this clonotype. The chain combines TRBV30 with TRBJ2-3; no clear D. V lost 5 bases and J lost 2, with 8 bases in between. The CDR3 consists of 12 residues. Germline CDR1 is GTSNPN and CDR2 is SVGIG (reference sequence). The CDR3 is CAWESNTDTQYF. The CDR3, as DNA: TGTGCCTGGGAGTCCAACACAGATACGCAGTATTTT. Combining the CDR3 with reference TRBV30 and TRBJ2-3 gives the whole variable domain SQTIHQWPATLVQPVGSPLSLECTVEGTSNPNLYWYRQAAGRGLQLLFYSVGIGQISSEVPQNLSASRPQDRQFILSSKKLLLSDSGFYLCAWESNTDTQYFGPGTRLTVL.

This clonotype was counted ten times or more. J is TRBJ2-3 and V is TRBV20-1, with 12 bases fitting TRBD2. After removal of 0 bases from V and 6 bases from J, the junction contained 7 bases not matched to a gene. This CDR3 comprises 16 residues. In germline, CDR1 is DFQATT, CDR2 SNEGSKA (reference sequence). The CDR3 here is CSARDPLAGGSDTQYF. CDR3 coding DNA: TGCAGTGCTAGAGATCCACTAGCGGGAGGATCCGATACGCAGTATTTT.

This clonotype was recorded a few times. This chain connects TRBV12-3 or TRBV12-4 to TRBJ2-3; 8 positions match TRBD1. The trim removed 1 base at V and 4 bases at J, leaving 7 bases unmatched. The CDR3 loop spans 16 amino acids. The CDR3 spells CASSLGQGAWADTQYF. CDR3 coding DNA: TGTGCCAGCAGTTTAGGGCAGGGGGCTTGGGCAGATACGCAGTATTTT.

In its sample, this clonotype was seen a few times. This rearrangement joins TRBV29-1 to TRBJ1-2; tentative D call: TRBD1 (5 bases). The germline V gene has CDR1 SQVTM and CDR2 ANQGSEA. V lost 7 bases to trimming and J lost 8 bases, with 20 bases between them. This CDR3 has 13 residues. CDR3 DNA: TGCAGCGGGGGGAGCCTCTCGGGTTCCGGCTACACCTTC. Amino acids: CSGGSLSGSGYTF.

This clonotype was counted at least ten times. The gene calls are TRBV14 and TRBJ2-7; D perhaps matches TRBD2 (5 bases). The germline V gene encodes CDR1 SGHDN and CDR2 FVKESK. The V gene lost 0 bases and the J gene lost 1 base, with 7 bases spanning the gap. CDR3 length: 14 amino acids. DNA of the CDR3: TGTGCCAGCAGCCAAGAACTAGGATCCTACGAGCAGTACTTC. Its protein product is CASSQELGSYEQYF.

J is TRBJ2-1 and V is TRBV5-1; D may be TRBD2 (6 bases). CDR3 length: 15 residues. V was trimmed by 4 bases and J by 5 bases, leaving 16 bases between them. Germline-derived CDR1 and CDR2 are SGHRS and YFSETQ. As DNA, the CDR3 is TGCGCCAGCAGCCTAGAGGCGGGATACCACAATGAGCAGTTCTTC. Amino acids: CASSLEAGYHNEQFF. Complete variable domain (other parts from reference TRBV5-1 and TRBJ2-1): KAGVTQTPRYLIKTRGQQVTLSCSPISGHRSVSWYQQTPGQGLQFLFEYFSETQRNKGNFPGRFSGRQFSNSRSEMNVSTLELGDSALYLCASSLEAGYHNEQFFGPGTRLTVL.

This clonotype was counted at least ten times. The chain is built from TRBV14 and TRBJ1-1; no clear D. Germline assignment: CDR1 SGHDN and CDR2 FVKESK. The CDR3 contains 15 residues. The V end lost 1 base, the J end lost 1 base, and 10 bases lay between the germline ends. The CDR3, as DNA: TGTGCCAGCAGCCAAGGTCAAGACTGGAACACTGAAGCTTTCTTT. This sequence encodes CASSQGQDWNTEAFF.

In its sample, this clonotype was seen many times. CDR3 nucleotides: TGTGCCAGCAGTTTTACCGTGAATCAGCCCCAGCATTTT. Translation gives CASSFTVNQPQHF. The rearrangement uses TRBV27 and TRBJ1-5; no definite D call. The CDR3 is 13 residues long. The germline V gene encodes CDR1 MNHEY and CDR2 SMNVEV (reference sequence). Trimming shortened V by 3 bases and J by 4 bases, and 7 bases separated the two germline ends.